The rows below give T cell receptor beta chains drawn from one sample of a study of blood T cell repertoires in COVID-19. Profiled with immunoSEQ multiplex PCR; TCRdb holds only in-frame clones, not every one. The repertoire includes about 70,000 clones, 80% to 90% of them detected once, and 20% sits in the top ten. The sample consisted of peripheral blood. The source of these receptors is a woman aged 70-85 years with acute or convalescent COVID-19. Each CDR3 is given with its conserved first and last residue. D genes are given only for firm matches. A row's size may be missing; if present it is once, few, many or a size class.

v_gene: TRBV2; abundance: NA; d_gene: TRBD1; j_gene: TRBJ1-5; CDR3aa: CACYRDRGNQPQHF; CDR3nt: TGTGCCTGTTACCGGGACAGGGGCAATCAGCCCCAGCATTTT
v_gene: TRBV7-3; abundance: NA; d_gene: NA; j_gene: TRBJ1-1; CDR3aa: CASSRESLNTEAFF; CDR3nt: TGTGCCAGCAGCCGAGAGAGCTTGAACACTGAAGCTTTCTTT
v_gene: TRBV5-1; abundance: NA; d_gene: TRBD2; j_gene: TRBJ2-1; CDR3aa: CASSTRLAGGPHNEQFF; CDR3nt: TGCGCCAGCAGCACTCGACTAGCGGGAGGTCCCCACAATGAGCAGTTCTTC
v_gene: TRBV28; abundance: NA; d_gene: NA; j_gene: TRBJ1-4; CDR3aa: CASSQGLVEKLFF; CDR3nt: TGTGCCAGCAGTCAAGGACTTGTTGAAAAACTGTTTTTT
v_gene: TRBV27; abundance: NA; d_gene: NA; j_gene: TRBJ2-3; CDR3aa: CASSSYTDTQYF; CDR3nt: TGTGCCAGCAGTTCCTACACAGATACGCAGTATTTT
v_gene: TRBV14; abundance: NA; d_gene: NA; j_gene: TRBJ2-4; CDR3aa: CASSQDRRNIQYF; CDR3nt: TGTGCCAGCAGCCAGGACCGGAGGAACATTCAGTACTTC
v_gene: TRBV27; abundance: NA; d_gene: TRBD2; j_gene: TRBJ2-1; CDR3aa: CASSLRAGGSSYNEQFF; CDR3nt: TGTGCCAGCAGTTTAAGAGCGGGAGGCAGCTCCTACAATGAGCAGTTCTTC
v_gene: TRBV18; abundance: once; d_gene: NA; j_gene: TRBJ1-5; CDR3aa: CASSPPGVGSNQPQHF; CDR3nt: TGTGCCAGCTCACCTCCAGGGGTTGGGAGCAATCAGCCCCAGCATTTT
v_gene: TRBV29-1; abundance: NA; d_gene: NA; j_gene: TRBJ2-7; CDR3aa: CSALEAGKKYEQYF; CDR3nt: TGCAGCGCTTTAGAGGCAGGGAAGAAATACGAGCAGTACTTC
v_gene: TRBV6-5; abundance: NA; d_gene: NA; j_gene: TRBJ1-4; CDR3aa: CASSYSGAKNEKLFF; CDR3nt: TGTGCCAGCAGTTACTCGGGGGCAAAAAATGAAAAACTGTTTTTT
v_gene: TRBV5-6; abundance: NA; d_gene: NA; j_gene: TRBJ2-3; CDR3aa: CASSEKGGRPTDTQYF; CDR3nt: TGTGCCAGCAGTGAGAAGGGTGGGAGACCCACAGATACGCAGTATTTT
v_gene: TRBV2; abundance: NA; d_gene: TRBD2; j_gene: TRBJ2-5; CDR3aa: CASGGEGGRQETQYF; CDR3nt: TGTGCCAGTGGTGGCGAGGGAGGGAGGCAAGAGACCCAGTACTTC
v_gene: TRBV3-1/TRBV3-2; abundance: NA; d_gene: NA; j_gene: TRBJ1-1; CDR3aa: CASSLSTEAFF; CDR3nt: TGTGCAAGCTCTCTAAGCACTGAAGCTTTCTTT
v_gene: TRBV27; abundance: NA; d_gene: NA; j_gene: TRBJ1-5; CDR3aa: CASSLASGSNQPQHF; CDR3nt: TGTGCCAGCAGTTTAGCGTCGGGTAGCAATCAGCCCCAGCATTTT
v_gene: TRBV11-3; abundance: NA; d_gene: NA; j_gene: TRBJ2-1; CDR3aa: CASSGRDNEQFF; CDR3nt: TGTGCCAGCAGCGGTCGCGACAATGAGCAGTTCTTC
v_gene: TRBV5-1; abundance: NA; d_gene: NA; j_gene: TRBJ1-1; CDR3aa: CASSLELRAAEAFF; CDR3nt: TGCGCCAGCAGCTTGGAACTCAGGGCCGCTGAAGCTTTCTTT
v_gene: TRBV28; abundance: once; d_gene: TRBD2; j_gene: TRBJ2-7; CDR3aa: CASSLNSGSSYEQYF; CDR3nt: TGTGCCAGCAGTTTAAATAGCGGGAGCTCCTACGAGCAGTACTTC
v_gene: TRBV5-1; abundance: NA; d_gene: NA; j_gene: TRBJ2-3; CDR3aa: CASSLFAGTSTDTQYF; CDR3nt: TGCGCCAGCAGCTTGTTCGCAGGGACTAGCACAGATACGCAGTATTTT
v_gene: TRBV19; abundance: NA; d_gene: TRBD1; j_gene: TRBJ1-2; CDR3aa: CASSSTGVGYGYTF; CDR3nt: TGTGCCAGTAGTAGTACAGGGGTGGGCTATGGCTACACCTTC
v_gene: TRBV9; abundance: NA; d_gene: NA; j_gene: TRBJ1-6; CDR3aa: CASSVDLGASPLHF; CDR3nt: TGTGCCAGCAGCGTAGATTTAGGGGCTTCACCCCTCCACTTT
v_gene: TRBV9; abundance: NA; d_gene: TRBD1; j_gene: TRBJ2-1; CDR3aa: CASSKTGTGRFF; CDR3nt: TGTGCCAGCAGCAAAACCGGGACAGGGCGGTTCTTC
v_gene: TRBV28; abundance: NA; d_gene: TRBD2; j_gene: TRBJ2-4; CDR3aa: CASTSGLVDIQYF; CDR3nt: TGTGCCAGCACCTCCGGACTAGTTGACATTCAGTACTTC
v_gene: TRBV28; abundance: once; d_gene: TRBD2; j_gene: TRBJ2-2; CDR3aa: CASRNPSGRAVGELFF; CDR3nt: TGTGCCAGCAGGAACCCTAGCGGGAGGGCGGTCGGGGAGCTGTTTTTT
v_gene: TRBV11-1; abundance: NA; d_gene: TRBD1; j_gene: TRBJ1-1; CDR3aa: CASSFHQGEGTEAFF; CDR3nt: TGTGCCAGCAGCTTTCACCAGGGGGAAGGGACTGAAGCTTTCTTT
v_gene: TRBV12-2; abundance: NA; d_gene: NA; j_gene: TRBJ1-5; CDR3aa: CASRYRGYSNQPQHF; CDR3nt: TGTGCAAGTCGCTACAGGGGTTATAGCAATCAGCCCCAGCATTTT
v_gene: TRBV3-1/TRBV3-2; abundance: few; d_gene: NA; j_gene: TRBJ1-1; CDR3aa: CASRLQPSPEAFF; CDR3nt: TGTGCCAGCAGACTTCAACCCTCGCCTGAAGCTTTCTTT
v_gene: TRBV6-1; abundance: few; d_gene: NA; j_gene: TRBJ1-5; CDR3aa: CASSEQATSNQPQHF; CDR3nt: TGTGCCAGCAGTGAACAGGCGACGAGCAATCAGCCCCAGCATTTT
v_gene: TRBV11-2; abundance: NA; d_gene: TRBD2; j_gene: TRBJ2-1; CDR3aa: CASSLDSQTSGRANEQFF; CDR3nt: TGTGCCAGCAGCTTAGATTCTCAGACTAGCGGGAGGGCCAATGAGCAGTTCTTC
v_gene: TRBV20-1; abundance: NA; d_gene: NA; j_gene: TRBJ2-1; CDR3aa: CRISNEQFF; CDR3nt: TGCAGAATTAGCAATGAGCAGTTCTTC
v_gene: TRBV19; abundance: NA; d_gene: TRBD2; j_gene: TRBJ2-5; CDR3aa: CASSTSGSSGTQYF; CDR3nt: TGTGCCAGTAGTACTAGCGGGAGTTCCGGGACCCAGTACTTC
v_gene: TRBV5-1; abundance: NA; d_gene: NA; j_gene: TRBJ2-6; CDR3aa: CASSRIQGSGANVLTF; CDR3nt: TGCGCCAGCAGCCGAATCCAGGGCTCTGGGGCCAACGTCCTGACTTTC
v_gene: TRBV6-6; abundance: NA; d_gene: NA; j_gene: TRBJ1-2; CDR3aa: CASSPGQNYGYTF; CDR3nt: TGTGCCAGCAGCCCCGGACAGAACTATGGCTACACCTTC
v_gene: TRBV4-1; abundance: NA; d_gene: TRBD1; j_gene: TRBJ1-4; CDR3aa: CASRAPQGAREKLFF; CDR3nt: TGCGCCAGCAGAGCCCCACAGGGGGCGCGTGAAAAACTGTTTTTT
v_gene: TRBV10-3; abundance: NA; d_gene: NA; j_gene: TRBJ1-1; CDR3aa: CAIKTTGSNTEAFF; CDR3nt: TGTGCCATCAAAACCACAGGGTCGAACACTGAAGCTTTCTTT
v_gene: TRBV18; abundance: once; d_gene: TRBD1; j_gene: TRBJ1-6; CDR3aa: CASSIGQGAPGSYNSPLHF; CDR3nt: TGTGCCAGCTCAATAGGACAGGGGGCGCCTGGCTCCTATAATTCACCCCTCCACTTT
v_gene: TRBV28; abundance: NA; d_gene: NA; j_gene: TRBJ2-7; CDR3aa: CASSLQGYEQYF; CDR3nt: TGTGCCAGCAGTTTACAGGGCTACGAGCAGTACTTC
v_gene: TRBV28; abundance: NA; d_gene: TRBD1; j_gene: TRBJ2-7; CDR3aa: CASSPRTGEVHEQYF; CDR3nt: TGTGCCAGCAGTCCCCGGACAGGGGAAGTCCACGAGCAGTACTTC
v_gene: TRBV5-1; abundance: NA; d_gene: NA; j_gene: TRBJ2-1; CDR3aa: CASSLVGGVNEQFF; CDR3nt: TGCGCCAGCAGCTTGGTAGGGGGGGTCAATGAGCAGTTCTTC
v_gene: TRBV7-3; abundance: few; d_gene: TRBD2; j_gene: TRBJ2-1; CDR3aa: CASSPGGNEQFF; CDR3nt: TGTGCCAGCAGCCCGGGGGGCAATGAGCAGTTCTTC
v_gene: TRBV3-1/TRBV3-2; abundance: NA; d_gene: TRBD1; j_gene: TRBJ1-2; CDR3aa: CASSLQGAYGYTF; CDR3nt: TGTGCCAGCAGTTTACAGGGGGCCTATGGCTACACCTTC
v_gene: TRBV25-1; abundance: few; d_gene: NA; j_gene: TRBJ1-3; CDR3aa: CASSEELGVGGNTIYF; CDR3nt: TGTGCCAGCAGTGAAGAGCTGGGAGTTGGTGGAAACACCATATATTTT
v_gene: TRBV5-6; abundance: NA; d_gene: TRBD1; j_gene: TRBJ1-1; CDR3aa: CASSRTGGWNTEAFF; CDR3nt: TGTGCCAGCAGCCGGACAGGGGGCTGGAACACTGAAGCTTTCTTT
v_gene: TRBV5-1; abundance: NA; d_gene: TRBD1; j_gene: TRBJ2-5; CDR3aa: CASSWAGTGGASSQETQYF; CDR3nt: TGCGCCAGCAGCTGGGCCGGGACAGGGGGCGCCTCCTCGCAAGAGACCCAGTACTTC
v_gene: TRBV20-1; abundance: NA; d_gene: NA; j_gene: TRBJ1-3; CDR3aa: CSASGVGAGSGNTIYF; CDR3nt: TGCAGTGCTAGTGGGGTAGGGGCTGGCTCTGGAAACACCATATATTTT
v_gene: TRBV28; abundance: NA; d_gene: NA; j_gene: TRBJ1-5; CDR3aa: CASSIVRNQPQHF; CDR3nt: TGTGCCAGCAGCATCGTTAGAAATCAGCCCCAGCATTTT
v_gene: TRBV6-5; abundance: few; d_gene: TRBD1; j_gene: TRBJ2-5; CDR3aa: CASTPGQGFETQYF; CDR3nt: TGTGCCAGCACCCCGGGACAGGGATTTGAGACCCAGTACTTC
v_gene: TRBV28; abundance: NA; d_gene: NA; j_gene: TRBJ2-1; CDR3aa: CASSRGSYNEQFF; CDR3nt: TGTGCCAGCAGCCGGGGGTCCTACAATGAGCAGTTCTTC
v_gene: TRBV7-9; abundance: NA; d_gene: NA; j_gene: TRBJ1-4; CDR3aa: CASSSPGHSNEKLFF; CDR3nt: TGTGCCAGCAGCTCGCCGGGACATTCTAATGAAAAACTGTTTTTT
v_gene: TRBV4-1; abundance: NA; d_gene: TRBD2; j_gene: TRBJ2-1; CDR3aa: CASSQLNSGKSYNEQFF; CDR3nt: TGCGCCAGCAGCCAATTGAATAGCGGGAAGTCCTACAATGAGCAGTTCTTC
v_gene: TRBV5-1; abundance: NA; d_gene: NA; j_gene: TRBJ1-3; CDR3aa: CASSSFSTGSGNTIYF; CDR3nt: TGCGCCAGCAGCTCCTTTTCGACAGGTTCTGGAAACACCATATATTTT
v_gene: TRBV4-2; abundance: NA; d_gene: TRBD1; j_gene: TRBJ1-5; CDR3aa: CASSPDRANQPQHF; CDR3nt: TGTGCCAGCAGCCCGGACAGGGCCAATCAGCCCCAGCATTTT
v_gene: TRBV28; abundance: NA; d_gene: TRBD1; j_gene: TRBJ2-7; CDR3aa: CASRSLGTVAYEQYF; CDR3nt: TGTGCCAGCAGGTCCCTGGGGACAGTTGCCTACGAGCAGTACTTC
v_gene: TRBV13; abundance: NA; d_gene: NA; j_gene: TRBJ1-1; CDR3aa: CASSFAGHVYTEAFF; CDR3nt: TGTGCCAGCAGCTTTGCCGGACACGTTTACACTGAAGCTTTCTTT
v_gene: TRBV6-6; abundance: NA; d_gene: TRBD2; j_gene: TRBJ2-7; CDR3aa: CASSYPTSGSSYEQYF; CDR3nt: TGTGCCAGCAGTTACCCGACTAGCGGGAGTTCCTACGAGCAGTACTTC
v_gene: TRBV7-6; abundance: NA; d_gene: NA; j_gene: TRBJ1-4; CDR3aa: CASSYPPGPAGEKLFF; CDR3nt: TGTGCCAGCAGCTATCCCCCAGGGCCCGCCGGAGAAAAACTGTTTTTT
v_gene: TRBV6-6; abundance: NA; d_gene: NA; j_gene: TRBJ2-7; CDR3aa: CASGLGQISYEQYF; CDR3nt: TGTGCCAGCGGGCTGGGCCAGATATCCTACGAGCAGTACTTC
v_gene: TRBV5-1; abundance: NA; d_gene: NA; j_gene: TRBJ2-5; CDR3aa: CASSFDSETQYF; CDR3nt: TGCGCCAGCAGCTTCGACAGCGAGACCCAGTACTTC
v_gene: TRBV27; abundance: NA; d_gene: NA; j_gene: TRBJ2-3; CDR3aa: CASSFSPSSTDTQYF; CDR3nt: TGTGCCAGCAGTTTTTCCCCGTCTAGCACAGATACGCAGTATTTT
v_gene: TRBV5-6; abundance: NA; d_gene: NA; j_gene: TRBJ2-2; CDR3aa: CASSPLGRDYTGELFF; CDR3nt: TGTGCCAGCAGCCCCCTCGGTAGAGATTACACCGGGGAGCTGTTTTTT